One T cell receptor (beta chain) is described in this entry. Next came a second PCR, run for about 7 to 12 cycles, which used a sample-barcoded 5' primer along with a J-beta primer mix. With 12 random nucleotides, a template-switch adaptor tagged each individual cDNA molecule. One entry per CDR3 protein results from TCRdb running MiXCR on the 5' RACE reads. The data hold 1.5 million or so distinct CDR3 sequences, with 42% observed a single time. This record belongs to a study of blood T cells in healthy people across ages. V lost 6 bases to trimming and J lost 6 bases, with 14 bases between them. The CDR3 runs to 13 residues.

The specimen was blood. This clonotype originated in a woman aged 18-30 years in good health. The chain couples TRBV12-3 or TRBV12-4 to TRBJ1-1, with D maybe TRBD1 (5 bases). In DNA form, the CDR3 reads TGTGCCAGCAGAATCGACAGTCGGGCTGAAGCTTTCTTT. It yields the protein CASRIDSRAEAFF.